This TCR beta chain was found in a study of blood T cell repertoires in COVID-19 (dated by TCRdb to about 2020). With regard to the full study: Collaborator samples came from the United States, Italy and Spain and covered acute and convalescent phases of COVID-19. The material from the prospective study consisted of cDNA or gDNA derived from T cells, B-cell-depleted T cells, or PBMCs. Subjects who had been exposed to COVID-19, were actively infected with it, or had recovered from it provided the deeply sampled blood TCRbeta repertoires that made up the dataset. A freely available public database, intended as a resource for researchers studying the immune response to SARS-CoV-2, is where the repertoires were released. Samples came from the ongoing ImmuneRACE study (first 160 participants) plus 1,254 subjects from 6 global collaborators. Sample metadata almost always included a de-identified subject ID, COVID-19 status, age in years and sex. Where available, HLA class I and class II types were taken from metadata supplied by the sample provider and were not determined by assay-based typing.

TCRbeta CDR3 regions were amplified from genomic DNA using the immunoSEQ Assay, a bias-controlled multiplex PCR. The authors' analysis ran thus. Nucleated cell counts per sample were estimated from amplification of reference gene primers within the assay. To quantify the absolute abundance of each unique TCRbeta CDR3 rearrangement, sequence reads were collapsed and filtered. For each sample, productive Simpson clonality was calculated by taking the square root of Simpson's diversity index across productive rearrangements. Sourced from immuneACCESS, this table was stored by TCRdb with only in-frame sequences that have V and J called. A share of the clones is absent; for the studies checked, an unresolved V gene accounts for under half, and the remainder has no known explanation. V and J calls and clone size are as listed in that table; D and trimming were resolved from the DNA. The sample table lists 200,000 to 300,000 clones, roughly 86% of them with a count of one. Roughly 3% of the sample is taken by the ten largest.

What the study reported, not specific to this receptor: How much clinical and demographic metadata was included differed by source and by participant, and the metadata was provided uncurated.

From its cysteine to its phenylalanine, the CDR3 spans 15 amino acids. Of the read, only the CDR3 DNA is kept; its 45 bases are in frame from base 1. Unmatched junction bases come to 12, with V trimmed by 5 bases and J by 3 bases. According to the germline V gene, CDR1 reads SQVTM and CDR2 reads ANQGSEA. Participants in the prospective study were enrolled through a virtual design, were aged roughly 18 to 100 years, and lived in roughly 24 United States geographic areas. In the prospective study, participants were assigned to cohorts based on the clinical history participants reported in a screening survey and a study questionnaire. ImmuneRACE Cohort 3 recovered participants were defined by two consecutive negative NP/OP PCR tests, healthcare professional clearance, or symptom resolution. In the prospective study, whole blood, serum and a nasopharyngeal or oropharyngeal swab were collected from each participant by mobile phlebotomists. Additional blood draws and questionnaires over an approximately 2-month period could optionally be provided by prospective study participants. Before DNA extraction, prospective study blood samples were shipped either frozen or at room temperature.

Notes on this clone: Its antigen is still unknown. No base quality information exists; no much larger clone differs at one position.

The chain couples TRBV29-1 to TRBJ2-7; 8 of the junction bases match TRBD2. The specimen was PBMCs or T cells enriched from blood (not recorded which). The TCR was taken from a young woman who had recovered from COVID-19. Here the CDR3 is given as CSVYSPGRVNYEQYF. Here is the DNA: TGCAGCGTTTATAGCCCCGGGAGGGTGAACTACGAGCAGTACTTC.